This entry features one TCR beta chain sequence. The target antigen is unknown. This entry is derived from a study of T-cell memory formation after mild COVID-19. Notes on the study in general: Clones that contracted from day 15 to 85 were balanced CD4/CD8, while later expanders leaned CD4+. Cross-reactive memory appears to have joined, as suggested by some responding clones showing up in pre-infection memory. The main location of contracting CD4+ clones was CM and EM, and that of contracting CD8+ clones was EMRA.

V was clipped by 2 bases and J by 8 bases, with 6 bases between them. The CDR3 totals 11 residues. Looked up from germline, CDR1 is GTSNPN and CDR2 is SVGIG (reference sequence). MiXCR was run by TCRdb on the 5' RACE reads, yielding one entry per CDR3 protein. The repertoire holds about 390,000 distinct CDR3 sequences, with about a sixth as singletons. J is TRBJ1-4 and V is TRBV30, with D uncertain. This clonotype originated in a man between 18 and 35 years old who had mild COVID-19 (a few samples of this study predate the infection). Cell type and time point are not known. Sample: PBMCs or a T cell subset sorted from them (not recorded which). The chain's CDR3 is CAWSLTEKLFF. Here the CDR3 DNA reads TGTGCCTGGAGTCTAACGGAAAAACTGTTTTTT.